Listed here are 6 T cell receptor gamma chains from one sample, sequenced in a study of Vδ1+ human thymocytes. Extracted RNA was reverse transcribed into cDNA. Pooled V-gene forward primers with one constant-region reverse primer generated the CDR3 amplicons by multiplex PCR. TCRdb applied CATT to the multiplex PCR reads for clone calling. The top ten hold 1.9% of the sample, which has about 23,000 gamma-chain clones, roughly an eighth seen once. Points from the study as a whole: In the thymus, TRG and TRD repertoires looked highly polyclonal with Gaussian CDR3 lengths.

Their antigens remain unidentified. The source material was Vdelta1+ gamma-delta thymocytes from the thymus. This sample's subset: FACS-sorted CD3+ TCRalphabeta- TCRVdelta1+ TCRVdelta2- thymocytes. All receptors derive from a child under two years old who had congenital heart surgery.

By sample fraction, this clone is medium-sized. Additional DNA sequences in this sample encode the identical CDR3. The chain links TRGV9 to TRGJ1 or TRGJ2. The CDR3 covers 13 residues. V trimming: 0 bases; J trimming: 4 bases; junction bases outside the gene matches: 3. Germline CDR1 reads GITISATS; CDR2 reads ISYDGTV (reference sequence). The CDR3 nucleotides read TGTGCCTTGTGGGAGGTGCACTATTATAAGAAACTCTTT. It specifies CALWEVHYYKKLF.

This clone was picked up a small number of times. Other DNA sequences within the sample encode an identical CDR3. The rearrangement uses TRGV4 and TRGJ1 or TRGJ2. From germline, CDR1 is EGSTGY and CDR2 YDSYTSSV. This CDR3 contains 13 residues. The V and J ends lost 1 base and 3 bases, in that order; junction bases with no gene match: 3. The CDR3 DNA sequence: TGTGCCACCTGGGATGGACCTTATTATAAGAAACTCTTT. It is translated as CATWDGPYYKKLF.

The V and J genes are TRGV5 and TRGJ1 or TRGJ2. The CDR3 loop spans 10 amino acids. CDR1 is VINAFY and CDR2 is YDVSNSKD in the germline V gene. J gave up 12 bases and V 6 bases, and 8 bases lay outside the gene matches. Here the CDR3 reads CATWHVAKLF. The CDR3 DNA follows: TGTGCCACCTGGCACGTGGCGAAACTCTTT.

The chain couples TRGV3 to TRGJP2. The CDR3 is 15 amino acids. V gave up 1 base and J gave up 3 bases; unmatched junction bases: 5. Germline CDR1 reads VTNTFY; CDR2 reads YDVSTARD (reference sequence). The CDR3 DNA reads as TGTGCCACCTGGGACAGTCGGGGTAGTGATTGGATCAAGACGTTT. Its protein product is CATWDSRGSDWIKTF.

The genes are TRGV9 and TRGJP2. CDR3 length equals 17 residues. The germline V gene encodes CDR1 GITISATS and CDR2 ISYDGTV (reference sequence). The ends lost 0 bases at V and 1 base at J; junction bases unmatched: 8. CDR3 DNA sequence: TGTGCCTTGTGGGAGGTGCGAAGAGGTAGTAGTGATTGGATCAAGACGTTT. It specifies CALWEVRRGSSDWIKTF.

This clone was observed a handful of times. Within the sample, other DNA sequences also encode this same CDR3. The gene calls are TRGV2 and TRGJ1 or TRGJ2. V was clipped by 0 bases and J by 10 bases; unmatched bases: 6. Germline values: CDR1 EGSNGY, CDR2 YDSYNSKV. The CDR3 spans 12 residues. The CDR3 protein is CATWDGRGKKLF. As DNA, the CDR3 is TGTGCCACCTGGGACGGGCGAGGGAAGAAACTCTTT.